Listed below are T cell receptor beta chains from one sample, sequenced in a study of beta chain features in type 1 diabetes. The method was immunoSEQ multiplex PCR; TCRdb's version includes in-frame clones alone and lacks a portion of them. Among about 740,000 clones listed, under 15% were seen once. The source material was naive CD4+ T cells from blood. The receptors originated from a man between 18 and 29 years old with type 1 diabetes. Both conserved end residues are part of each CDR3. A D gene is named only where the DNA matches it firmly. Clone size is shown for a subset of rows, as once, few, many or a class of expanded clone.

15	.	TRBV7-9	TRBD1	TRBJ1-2	CASSVDRGWGYGYTF	TGTGCCAGCAGCGTAGACAGGGGTTGGGGCTATGGCTACACCTTC
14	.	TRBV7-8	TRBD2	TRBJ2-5	CASSAIAGSGTQYF	TGTGCCAGCAGCGCCATAGCGGGGTCAGGGACCCAGTACTTC
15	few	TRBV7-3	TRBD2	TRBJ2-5	CASSLSRGGQETQYF	TGTGCCAGCAGCTTAAGTCGGGGGGGACAAGAGACCCAGTACTTC
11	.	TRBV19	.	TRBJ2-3	CASQWGDTQYF	TGTGCCAGTCAATGGGGGGATACGCAGTATTTT
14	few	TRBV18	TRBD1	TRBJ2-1	CASSPGTAFNEQFF	TGTGCCAGCTCACCTGGGACAGCGTTTAATGAGCAGTTCTTC
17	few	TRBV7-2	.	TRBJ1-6	CASSLVSGLTYNSPLHF	TGTGCCAGCAGCTTAGTCTCGGGGCTCACCTATAATTCACCCCTCCACTTT
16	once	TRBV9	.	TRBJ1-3	CASSPPPDRTGNTIYF	TGTGCCAGCAGCCCCCCTCCCGACAGGACAGGAAACACCATATATTTT
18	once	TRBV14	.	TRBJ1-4	CASSQDPLGAGLNEKLFF	TGTGCCAGCAGCCAAGATCCCTTGGGAGCAGGGCTAAATGAAAAACTGTTTTTT
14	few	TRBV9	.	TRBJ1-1	CASSVAQSNTEAFF	TGTGCCAGCAGCGTAGCCCAGTCCAACACTGAAGCTTTCTTT
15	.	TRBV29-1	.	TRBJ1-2	CSADGGDQTNYGYTF	TGCAGCGCGGACGGCGGGGACCAGACTAACTATGGCTACACCTTC
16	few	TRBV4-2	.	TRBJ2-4	CASSRQEQGSKNIQYF	TGTGCCAGCAGCCGCCAAGAACAGGGTTCCAAAAACATTCAGTACTTC
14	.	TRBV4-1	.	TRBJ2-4	CASSQGGLKNIQYF	TGCGCCAGCAGCCAAGGTGGGCTTAAAAACATTCAGTACTTC
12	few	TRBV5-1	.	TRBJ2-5	CASRSDQETQYF	TGCGCCAGCAGGTCTGACCAAGAGACCCAGTACTTC
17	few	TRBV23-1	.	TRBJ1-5	CASSHSGAPASNQPQHF	TGCGCCAGCAGTCACTCCGGGGCTCCGGCAAGCAATCAGCCCCAGCATTTT
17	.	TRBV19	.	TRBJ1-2	CASSIVGDELGDYGYTF	TGTGCCAGTAGTATAGTAGGGGACGAACTAGGAGACTATGGCTACACCTTC
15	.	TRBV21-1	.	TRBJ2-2	CASSRAGVNTGELFF	TGTGCCAGCAGCAGAGCAGGCGTGAACACCGGGGAGCTGTTTTTT
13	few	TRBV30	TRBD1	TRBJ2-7	CAWETGGNYEQYF	TGTGCCTGGGAGACAGGGGGTAACTACGAGCAGTACTTC
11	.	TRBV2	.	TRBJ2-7	CASRENYEQYF	TGTGCCAGCAGGGAGAATTACGAGCAGTACTTC
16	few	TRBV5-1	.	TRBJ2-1	CASSRGQPHSYNEQFF	TGCGCCAGCAGTCGCGGACAGCCTCATTCCTACAATGAGCAGTTCTTC
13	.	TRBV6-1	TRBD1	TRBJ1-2	CASTEQGNYGYTF	TGTGCCAGCACTGAACAGGGGAATTATGGCTACACCTTC
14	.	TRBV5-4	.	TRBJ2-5	CASSRPWGEETQYF	TGTGCCAGCAGCCGCCCATGGGGGGAGGAGACCCAGTACTTC
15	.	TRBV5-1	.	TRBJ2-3	CASSPDGGDTDTQYF	TGCGCCAGCAGCCCCGATGGGGGCGACACAGATACGCAGTATTTT
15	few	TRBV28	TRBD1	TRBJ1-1	CASSHRTGGVTEAFF	TGTGCCAGCAGTCACCGTACAGGGGGCGTTACTGAAGCTTTCTTT
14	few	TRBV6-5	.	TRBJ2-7	CASSYSRTTYEQYF	TGTGCCAGCAGTTACTCGCGGACAACCTACGAGCAGTACTTC
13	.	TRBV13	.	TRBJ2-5	CASSHTLLETQYF	TGTGCCAGCAGCCACACCTTGCTTGAGACCCAGTACTTC
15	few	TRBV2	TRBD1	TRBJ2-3	CASSYWTGQADTQYF	TGTGCCAGCAGTTATTGGACAGGTCAGGCAGATACGCAGTATTTT
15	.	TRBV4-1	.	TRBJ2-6	CASSRRTDGANVLTF	TGCGCCAGCAGCCGAAGGACAGACGGGGCCAACGTCCTGACTTTC
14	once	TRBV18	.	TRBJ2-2	CASSPLEVAGELFF	TGTGCCAGCTCACCACTTGAGGTCGCCGGGGAGCTGTTTTTT
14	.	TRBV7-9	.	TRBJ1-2	CASSHRWMGYGYTF	TGTGCCAGCAGCCACAGGTGGATGGGCTATGGCTACACCTTC
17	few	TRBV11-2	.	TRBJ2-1	CASSLNVGTAGYNEQFF	TGTGCCAGCAGCCTCAACGTGGGGACAGCGGGGTACAATGAGCAGTTCTTC
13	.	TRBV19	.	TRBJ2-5	CASSIREQETQYF	TGTGCCAGTAGTATCCGAGAACAAGAGACCCAGTACTTC
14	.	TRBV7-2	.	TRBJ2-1	CASSLIELNNEQFF	TGTGCCAGCAGCTTAATAGAACTCAACAATGAGCAGTTCTTC
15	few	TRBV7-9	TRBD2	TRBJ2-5	CASSLGLAFGETQYF	TGTGCCAGCAGCCTGGGACTAGCGTTCGGAGAGACCCAGTACTTC
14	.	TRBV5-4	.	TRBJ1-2	CASSRATETYGYTF	TGTGCCAGCAGCAGAGCGACGGAGACCTATGGCTACACCTTC
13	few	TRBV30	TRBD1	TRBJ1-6	CAWGDRETSPLHF	TGTGCCTGGGGGGACAGGGAAACCTCACCCCTCCACTTT
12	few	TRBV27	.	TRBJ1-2	CASSLAGYGYTF	TGTGCCAGCAGTTTGGCTGGGTATGGCTACACCTTC
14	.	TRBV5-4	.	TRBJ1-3	CASSLGDSGNTIYF	TGTGCCAGCAGCTTGGGGGACTCTGGAAACACCATATATTTT
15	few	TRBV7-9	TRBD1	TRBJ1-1	CASNPDGDRWTEAFF	TGTGCCAGCAACCCCGACGGGGACAGATGGACTGAAGCTTTCTTT
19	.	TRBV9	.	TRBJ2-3	CASSVEGDTWGLQTDTQYF	TGTGCCAGCAGCGTAGAGGGGGACACTTGGGGTTTACAAACAGATACGCAGTATTTT
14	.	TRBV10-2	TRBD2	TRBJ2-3	CASRLAGATDTQYF	TGCGCCAGCAGGTTAGCGGGGGCCACAGATACGCAGTATTTT
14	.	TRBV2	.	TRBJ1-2	CASSAEQGMRGYTF	TGTGCCAGCAGCGCCGAACAGGGTATGCGTGGCTACACCTTC
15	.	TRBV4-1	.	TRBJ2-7	CASSHGQGSRDEQYF	TGCGCCAGCAGCCACGGGCAGGGGTCTCGGGACGAGCAGTACTTC
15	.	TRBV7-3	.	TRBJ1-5	CASSTTGSGNQPQHF	TGTGCCAGCAGTACTACAGGGTCAGGCAATCAGCCCCAGCATTTT
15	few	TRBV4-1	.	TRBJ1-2	CASSQVYHPDYGYTF	TGCGCCAGCAGCCAAGTATACCATCCGGACTATGGCTACACCTTC
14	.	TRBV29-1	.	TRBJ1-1	CSVEVRGKDTEAFF	TGCAGCGTTGAAGTAAGGGGAAAGGACACTGAAGCTTTCTTT
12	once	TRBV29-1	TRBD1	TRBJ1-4	CSGGTENEKLFF	TGCAGCGGCGGGACAGAGAATGAAAAACTGTTTTTT
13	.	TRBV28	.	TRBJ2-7	CASSGESSYEQYF	TGTGCCAGCAGTGGGGAGAGCTCCTACGAGCAGTACTTC
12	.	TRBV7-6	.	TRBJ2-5	CASSGARETQYF	TGTGCCAGCAGTGGGGCAAGGGAGACCCAGTACTTC
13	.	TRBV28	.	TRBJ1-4	CASLARTPEKLFF	TGTGCCAGCCTCGCCAGGACACCCGAAAAACTGTTTTTT
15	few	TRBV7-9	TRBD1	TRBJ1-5	CASSSRGQGDQPQHF	TGTGCCAGCAGCTCGCGGGGACAGGGCGATCAGCCCCAGCATTTT
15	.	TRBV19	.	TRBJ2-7	CASSIGGARNYEQYF	TGTGCCAGTAGTATAGGCGGAGCGAGGAACTACGAGCAGTACTTC